This T cell receptor (beta chain) was identified during a study of T-cell reconstitution after alpha-beta-depleted transplantation in children. General study findings and limits: T-cell counts and diversity at one year post-transplant came mainly from newly produced T cells. Reportedly, alpha-beta T cells present about two months post-transplant originated from several hundred expanded clones of graft origin.

Unique molecular identifiers were used to barcode this TCRbeta library. TCRdb used MiXCR to reprocess the PCR reads, holding one entry per CDR3 protein. Of approximately 980,000 distinct CDR3 sequences in the sample, 25% to 30% are singletons; the top ten hold more than 25%. CDR1 and CDR2 from the germline V gene are SGHAT and FQNNGV. There are 18 residues in the CDR3. V lost 4 bases and J lost 7; bases outside the gene matches: 16. This clonotype was seen only a few times. Its antigen remains unidentified. The origin of this receptor is a boy in the first two years of life who had a stem cell transplant for SCID, so the T cells may come from the graft donor. Specimen: PBMCs, mostly from graft donor cells, collected 360 days after TCRalphabeta/CD19-depleted stem cell transplant. The chain has TRBV11-2 and TRBJ2-1; 10 nucleotides line up with TRBD2. DNA of the CDR3: TGTGCCAGCAGCTCGGGGGGGGCTAGCGGGGGTCGTTGGAATGAGCAGTTCTTC. This encodes CASSSGGASGGRWNEQFF.